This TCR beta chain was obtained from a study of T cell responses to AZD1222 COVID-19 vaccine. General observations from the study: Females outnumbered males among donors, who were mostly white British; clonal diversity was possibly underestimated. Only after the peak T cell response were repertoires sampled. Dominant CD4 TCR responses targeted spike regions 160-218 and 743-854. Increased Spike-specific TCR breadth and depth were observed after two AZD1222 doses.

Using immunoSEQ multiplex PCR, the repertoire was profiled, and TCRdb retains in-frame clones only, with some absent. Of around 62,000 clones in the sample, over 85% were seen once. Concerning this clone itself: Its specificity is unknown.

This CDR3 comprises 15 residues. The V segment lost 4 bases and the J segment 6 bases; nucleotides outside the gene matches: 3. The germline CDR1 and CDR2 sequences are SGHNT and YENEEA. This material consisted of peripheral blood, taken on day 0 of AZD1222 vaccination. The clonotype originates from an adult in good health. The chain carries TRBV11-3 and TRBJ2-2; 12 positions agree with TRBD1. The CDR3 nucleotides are TGTGCCAGCAGCTCGGGACAGGGGGCGTCCGGGGAGCTGTTTTTT. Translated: CASSSGQGASGELFF. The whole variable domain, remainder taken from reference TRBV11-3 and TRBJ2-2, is EAGVVQSPRYKIIEKKQPVAFWCNPISGHNTLYWYLQNLGQGPELLIRYENEEAVDDSQLPKDRFSAERLKGVDSTLKIQPAELGDSAVYLCASSSGQGASGELFFGEGSRLTVL.